These 12 T cell receptor beta chains were all obtained from the same sample, sequenced in a study of post-analysis software for immune sequencing data. Whole-study results and caveats: Controls showed lower frequencies than patients for several TRBV segments, and TRBV5-6, TRBV5-1 and TRBV20-1 were among these.

Their recognized antigens are unknown. Every TCR beta cDNA library bore unique molecular identifiers. TCRdb redid the calling of the PCR reads with MiXCR, one entry per CDR3 protein. The sample lists roughly 670,000 distinct CDR3 sequences; approximately 60% were seen once. Sequenced sample: blood. The receptors derive from a girl under 10 years old with multiple sclerosis.

The chain has TRBV12-3 or TRBV12-4 and TRBJ1-2, with D perhaps matching TRBD1 (6 bases). CDR3 size: 12 residues. Deletions cut 5 bases from V and 9 bases from J, with 13 bases between. CDR3 amino acids: CASSPNRVSYTF. The CDR3 bases are TGTGCCAGCAGTCCTAACAGGGTTAGCTACACCTTC.

The CDR3 nucleotides are TGTGCCAGCAGTAAAGACAGGGGCAATCAGCCCCAGCATTTT. Protein product: CASSKDRGNQPQHF. The chain has TRBV12-3 or TRBV12-4 and TRBJ1-5; 7 positions match TRBD1. Germline trimming cut 5 bases from V and 2 bases from J; bases unmatched to any gene: 3. The CDR3 has 14 residues.

To note about this clonotype: Germline and junction disagree at one end, which may indicate a read error. The rearrangement links TRBV10-3 to TRBJ2-3, with D uncertain. Germline CDR1 and CDR2: ENHRY and SYGVKD. CDR3 length: 12 amino acids. CDR3 loop: CTISPTADTQYF. The CDR3, as DNA: TGTACCATCAGCCCAACAGCAGATACGCAGTATTTT.

This clonotype has a single count. This chain links TRBV29-1 with TRBJ1-1, with a possible D match to TRBD1 (6 bases). Germline CDR1 and CDR2: SQVTM and ANQGSEA. Trimming pared 7 bases from V and 0 bases from J, leaving 18 bases between. The CDR3 is 15 amino acids. CDR3 in amino acids: CSAAGTPKMNTEAFF. The CDR3 DNA is TGCAGCGCCGCCGGGACACCCAAGATGAACACTGAAGCTTTCTTT. Together with reference TRBV29-1 and TRBJ1-1, the CDR3 gives the full variable domain: SAVISQKPSRDICQRGTSLTIQCQVDSQVTMMFWYRQQPGQSLTLIATANQGSEATYESGFVIDKFPISRPNLTFSTLTVSNMSPEDSSIYLCSAAGTPKMNTEAFFGQGTRLTVV.

The chain links TRBV2 to TRBJ2-1, with D perhaps TRBD2 (5 bases). The V gene's germline CDR1 is SNHLY and CDR2 FYNNEI. The V and J ends lost 6 bases and 7 bases respectively, with 16 bases between them. The CDR3 length is 14 residues. CDR3 amino acids: CASSLAGPRNEQFF. The CDR3 nucleotides are TGTGCCAGCAGCCTAGCCGGGCCTCGGAATGAGCAGTTCTTC.

This clonotype has only a few counts. The V gene is TRBV6-4, the J gene TRBJ2-3; D unclear. V lost 0 bases, J lost 0 bases, and 7 bases lay in between. In germline, CDR1 is MRHNA, CDR2 SNTAGT. This CDR3 region has 15 residues. The DNA of the CDR3 is TGTGCCAGCAGTGACTCGCAAGGGAGCACAGATACGCAGTATTTT. Amino acid sequence: CASSDSQGSTDTQYF.

The rearrangement uses TRBV20-1 and TRBJ2-5; D is possibly TRBD2 (6 bases). The end of the DNA fits TRBJ2-7 better, so the J call may be wrong. CDR1 DFQATT and CDR2 SNEGSKA come from the germline V gene (reference sequence). The CDR3 loop spans 13 amino acids. The CDR3 nucleotides read TGCAGTGCTAGAAAGGGCAGGGAGGACGAGCAGTACTTC. It is translated as CSARKGREDEQYF.

This chain links TRBV12-3 or TRBV12-4 with TRBJ1-2; D is unresolved. Trimming took off 2 bases at V and 7 bases at J, with 8 bases between the two ends. The CDR3 loop spans 12 amino acids. The CDR3 is CASSLSPPGYTF. The CDR3 DNA reads as TGTGCCAGCAGTTTATCCCCCCCTGGCTACACCTTC.

The chain combines TRBV3-1 with TRBJ1-2; TRBD1 is a possible D gene (5 bases). Trimming cost V 11 bases and J 8 bases, with 21 bases left between them. This CDR3 has 13 amino acids. Germline CDR1 and CDR2: LGHDT and YNNKEL (reference sequence). The CDR3 region has the DNA TGTGCCTCAAGCCGGGACCTCGCTGAAGGCTACACCTTC. Translated, it gives CASSRDLAEGYTF.

The chain uses TRBV7-9 and TRBJ2-7, with 16 bases aligning to TRBD2. Germline trimming cut 4 bases from V and 4 bases from J; bases unmatched to any gene: 7. In germline, CDR1 is SEHNR, CDR2 FQNEAQ (reference sequence). The CDR3 sequence is 17 residues long. For the CDR3, the DNA is TGTGCCAGCAGCTCTGGGACTAGCGGGAGGGCCGGTTACGAGCAGTACTTC. Its translation is CASSSGTSGRAGYEQYF.

The J gene is TRBJ2-3, the V gene TRBV2; perhaps TRBD1 as D (7 bases). The germline V gene encodes CDR1 SNHLY and CDR2 FYNNEI. Trimming cost V 4 bases and J 9 bases, with 17 bases left between them. The CDR3 has 14 amino acids. In DNA form, the CDR3 reads TGTGCCAGCAGTGTAGGGGGCGGGATACAGACGCAGTATTTT. Its translation: CASSVGGGIQTQYF. The full variable domain, rest sourced from reference TRBV2 and TRBJ2-3, is EPEVTQTPSHQVTQMGQEVILRCVPISNHLYFYWYRQILGQKVEFLVSFYNNEISEKSEIFDDQFSVERPDGSNFTLKIRSTKLEDSAMYFCASSVGGGIQTQYFGPGTRLTVL.

The chain uses TRBV4-1 and TRBJ2-7, with 9 bases lining up with TRBD1. The CDR3 length is 17 residues. V was pared by 4 bases and J by 2 bases, with 12 bases of the junction left unmatched. Germline-derived CDR1 and CDR2 are MGHRA and YSYEKL. CDR3 sequence reads: CASSLYHPGQGPYEQYF. The CDR3 bases are TGCGCCAGCAGCCTATACCATCCGGGACAGGGCCCCTACGAGCAGTACTTC.